This is a list of T cell receptor beta chains from one sample in a study of blood T cells in healthy people across ages. TCRdb analysed the 5' RACE reads with MiXCR anew, one entry per CDR3 protein. Among over 600,000 distinct CDR3 sequences listed, around 21% were seen once. The sample consisted of blood. The source of these receptors is a man between 70 and 80 years old in good health. Both conserved end residues are part of each CDR3. D genes are given only for firm matches. A row's size may be missing; if present it is once, few, many or a size class.

>TRBJ2-7|NA|NA|TRBV6-6
CASSKTSSEQYF
TGTGCCAGCAGCAAAACTAGCTCCGAGCAGTACTTC
>TRBJ2-7|NA|NA|TRBV3-1
CASSQRLINSYEQYF
TGTGCCAGCAGCCAACGTTTGATCAACTCCTACGAGCAGTACTTC
>TRBJ1-1|few|NA|TRBV5-1
CASSSRPGQNTEASF
TGCGCCAGCAGCTCACGCCCGGGACAAAACACTGAAGCTTCCTTT
>TRBJ2-7|NA|TRBD1|TRBV20-1
CSAKGAVEQYF
TGCAGTGCTAAGGGGGCGGTCGAGCAGTACTTC
>TRBJ2-7|NA|NA|TRBV12-3/TRBV12-4
CASSLQVPEQYF
TGTGCCAGCAGTTTGCAGGTACCCGAGCAGTACTTC
>TRBJ1-2|few|TRBD1|TRBV29-1
CSVSSSWEGGGYGYTF
TGCAGCGTTTCATCCAGTTGGGAAGGGGGCGGATATGGCTACACCTTC
>TRBJ2-1|NA|NA|TRBV5-1
CASSYLGRGVRSYNEQFF
TGCGCCAGCAGCTATCTGGGGCGCGGCGTCCGCTCCTACAATGAGCAGTTCTTC
>TRBJ2-7|NA|TRBD1|TRBV7-9
CASSPPGQQPDEQYF
TGTGCCAGCAGCCCGCCGGGACAGCAGCCCGACGAGCAGTACTTC
>TRBJ2-1|few|TRBD2|TRBV24-1
CATSDNGLALNEQFF
TGTGCCACCAGTGACAACGGACTAGCGTTAAATGAGCAGTTCTTC
>TRBJ2-4|few|NA|TRBV6-5
CASSYGSWAKNIQYF
TGTGCCAGCAGTTATGGGTCGTGGGCCAAAAACATTCAGTACTTC
>TRBJ1-2|NA|NA|TRBV6-1
CASSESWGQDYGYTF
TGTGCCAGCAGTGAATCTTGGGGGCAGGACTATGGCTACACCTTC
>TRBJ1-6|NA|NA|TRBV7-2
CASSSQGKEQFFGPGTPLHF
NA
>TRBJ2-5|few|NA|TRBV20-1
CSVWDNQETQYF
TGCAGTGTTTGGGACAACCAAGAGACCCAGTACTTC
>TRBJ1-6|few|NA|TRBV20-1
CSARVRALRINSPLHF
TGCAGTGCTAGAGTCAGGGCATTGCGCATTAATTCACCCCTCCACTTT
>TRBJ2-1|few|NA|TRBV28
CASSTVAWAREQFF
TGTGCCAGCAGCACCGTAGCGTGGGCTAGGGAGCAGTTCTTC
>TRBJ2-1|NA|NA|TRBV20-1
CSEILEVPSSYNEQFF
TGCAGTGAGATTCTAGAGGTACCAAGCTCCTACAATGAGCAGTTCTTC
>TRBJ2-3|NA|NA|TRBV27
CASKTLFGTADTQYF
TGTGCCAGCAAGACCCTCTTCGGGACTGCAGATACGCAGTATTTT
>TRBJ1-2|NA|TRBD1|TRBV2
CASNSGTGGFGYTF
TGTGCCAGCAATTCCGGGACAGGGGGTTTTGGCTACACCTTC
>TRBJ1-1|NA|NA|TRBV19
CASSIRHNTEAFF
TGTGCCAGTAGTATTCGGCACAACACTGAAGCTTTCTTT
>TRBJ1-2|NA|NA|TRBV9
CASSVSVGGYTF
TGTGCCAGCAGCGTATCGGTAGGCGGCTACACCTTC
>TRBJ2-1|NA|NA|TRBV12-3/TRBV12-4
CASSLALSGGENEQFF
TGTGCCAGCAGCTTAGCGCTGAGCGGAGGGGAAAATGAGCAGTTCTTC
>TRBJ1-1|few|NA|TRBV20-1
CSALLINTEAFF
TGCAGCGCGCTTCTTATTAATACTGAAGCTTTCTTT
>TRBJ2-7|few|TRBD2|TRBV28
CASSLLAVGYEQYF
TGTGCCAGCAGTTTACTAGCGGTAGGTTACGAGCAGTACTTC
>TRBJ1-6|NA|TRBD1|TRBV4-3
CASSQESTGGTYNSPLHF
TGCGCCAGCAGCCAAGAATCAACAGGGGGTACCTATAATTCACCCCTCCACTTT